This TCR beta chain was observed in a study of blood T cells in healthy people across ages. CDR1 and CDR2 from the germline V gene are DFQATT and SNEGSKA (reference sequence). The CDR3 spans 11 residues. This clonotype showed up many times. As yet, its antigen is unknown. The study's findings and limits: Both higher diversity and more naive CD4+ cells marked long-lived donors when set against aged donors. Older age coincided with a roughly linear decline in TCR beta diversity per million T cells. Naive T cell percentage strongly correlated with TCR beta diversity.

A J-beta primer mix and a sample-barcoded 5' primer were used in a second PCR of roughly 6 to 11 cycles. Each cDNA molecule was tagged by a template-switch adaptor that had 12 random nucleotides. A single record per CDR3 protein comes from TCRdb applying MiXCR to the 5' RACE reads. The top ten hold approximately 13% of the sample, which has 600,000 to 800,000 distinct CDR3 sequences, 52% seen once. Sequencing was done on a sample of blood. The TCR originated in a woman of 80 years or more in good health. V and J are TRBV20-1 and TRBJ1-5; D gene uncertain. The DNA of the CDR3 is TGCAGCTCCTATAGCAATCAGCCCCAGCATTTT. Translating it yields CSSYSNQPQHF.